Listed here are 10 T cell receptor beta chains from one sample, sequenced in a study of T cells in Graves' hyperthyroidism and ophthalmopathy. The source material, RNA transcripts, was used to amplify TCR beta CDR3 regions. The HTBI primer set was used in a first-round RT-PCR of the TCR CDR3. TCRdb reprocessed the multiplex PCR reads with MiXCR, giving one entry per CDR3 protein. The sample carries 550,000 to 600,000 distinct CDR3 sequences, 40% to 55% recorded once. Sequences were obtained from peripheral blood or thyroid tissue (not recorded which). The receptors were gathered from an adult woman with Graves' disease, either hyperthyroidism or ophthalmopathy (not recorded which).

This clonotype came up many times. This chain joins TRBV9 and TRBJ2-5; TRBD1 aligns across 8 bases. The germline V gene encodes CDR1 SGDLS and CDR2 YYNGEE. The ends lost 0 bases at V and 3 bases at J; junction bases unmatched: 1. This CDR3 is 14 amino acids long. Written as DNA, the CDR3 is TGTGCCAGCAGCGTAGCGACAGGGGAAGAGACCCAGTACTTC. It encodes CASSVATGEETQYF. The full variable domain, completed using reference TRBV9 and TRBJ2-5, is DSGVTQTPKHLITATGQRVTLRCSPRSGDLSVYWYQQSLDQGLQFLIQYYNGEERAKGNILERFSAQQFPDLHSELNLSSLELGDSALYFCASSVATGEETQYFGPGTRLLVL.

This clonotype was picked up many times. CDR3 bases: TGTGCCAGCAGTCGGTCACCTGACAGGGGCTATTCACCCCTCCACTTT. Translating it yields CASSRSPDRGYSPLHF. The chain recombines TRBV2 with TRBJ1-6; 8 nucleotides align to TRBD1. The CDR3 runs 16 residues. Germline V gene sequence: CDR1 SNHLY, CDR2 FYNNEI. The V gene end was trimmed by 5 bases and the J gene end by 8 bases; junction bases not matched to a gene: 11.

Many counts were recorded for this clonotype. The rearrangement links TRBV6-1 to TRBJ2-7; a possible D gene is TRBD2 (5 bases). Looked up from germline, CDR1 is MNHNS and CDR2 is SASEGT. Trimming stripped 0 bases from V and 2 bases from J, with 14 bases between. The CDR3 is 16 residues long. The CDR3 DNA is TGTGCCAGCAGTGAAGCGGTGCCGGGGATCACCTACGAGCAGTACTTC. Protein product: CASSEAVPGITYEQYF.

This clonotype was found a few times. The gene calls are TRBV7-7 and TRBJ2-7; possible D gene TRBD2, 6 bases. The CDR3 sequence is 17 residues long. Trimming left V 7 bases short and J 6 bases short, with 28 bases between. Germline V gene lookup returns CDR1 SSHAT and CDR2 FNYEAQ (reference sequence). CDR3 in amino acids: CASTPVVRGSMLGEQYF. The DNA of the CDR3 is TGTGCCAGCACCCCGGTCGTACGGGGGTCCATGTTGGGCGAGCAGTACTTC.

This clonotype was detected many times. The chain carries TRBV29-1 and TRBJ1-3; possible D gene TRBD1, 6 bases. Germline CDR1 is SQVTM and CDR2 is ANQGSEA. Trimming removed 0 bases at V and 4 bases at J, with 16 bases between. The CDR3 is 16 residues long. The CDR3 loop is CSVEDYGQRGGNTIYF. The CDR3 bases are TGCAGCGTTGAAGACTATGGACAGCGGGGCGGAAACACCATATATTTT. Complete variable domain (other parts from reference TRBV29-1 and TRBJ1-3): SAVISQKPSRDICQRGTSLTIQCQVDSQVTMMFWYRQQPGQSLTLIATANQGSEATYESGFVIDKFPISRPNLTFSTLTVSNMSPEDSSIYLCSVEDYGQRGGNTIYFGEGSWLTVV.

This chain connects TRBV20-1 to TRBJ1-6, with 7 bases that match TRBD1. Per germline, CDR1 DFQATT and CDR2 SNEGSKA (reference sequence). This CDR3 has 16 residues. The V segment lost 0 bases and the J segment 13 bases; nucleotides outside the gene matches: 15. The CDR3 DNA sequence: TGCAGTGCTAGAGATCCGAGACAGGGAGTAAGAAGGCCCCTCCACTTT. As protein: CSARDPRQGVRRPLHF.

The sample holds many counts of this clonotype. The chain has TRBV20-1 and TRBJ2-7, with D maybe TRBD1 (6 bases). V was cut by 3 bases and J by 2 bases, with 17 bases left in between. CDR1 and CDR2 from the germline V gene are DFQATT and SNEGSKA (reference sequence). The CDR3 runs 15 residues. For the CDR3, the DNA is TGCAGTGCTAGTCCTGCAGGGGTCCTTCCCTACGAGCAGTACTTC. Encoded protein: CSASPAGVLPYEQYF.

Here the CDR3 DNA reads TGCGCCAGCAGCAACGGACAGGCTACTGAAAAACTGTTTTTT. It yields the protein CASSNGQATEKLFF. This sequence joins TRBV4-1 and TRBJ1-4; 7 bases are a match to TRBD1. The length of the CDR3 is 14 residues. Germline loops: CDR1 MGHRA, CDR2 YSYEKL. The V and J ends lost 5 bases and 7 bases, in that order; junction bases with no gene match: 7.

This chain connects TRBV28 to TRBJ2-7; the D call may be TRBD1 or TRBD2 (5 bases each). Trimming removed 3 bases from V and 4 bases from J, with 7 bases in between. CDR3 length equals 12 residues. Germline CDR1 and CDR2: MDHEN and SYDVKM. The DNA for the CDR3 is TGTGCCAGCAGTTTCTGGGGGTACGAGCAGTACTTC. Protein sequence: CASSFWGYEQYF.

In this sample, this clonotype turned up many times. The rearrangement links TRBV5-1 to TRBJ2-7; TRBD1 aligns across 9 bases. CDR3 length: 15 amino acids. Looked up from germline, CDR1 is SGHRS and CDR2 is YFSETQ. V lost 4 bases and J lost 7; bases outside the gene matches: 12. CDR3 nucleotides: TGCGCCAGCAGCCTCGGACCGGGGACAGGGAGGGAGCAGTACTTC. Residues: CASSLGPGTGREQYF.